This T cell receptor beta chain was observed in a study of blood T cell repertoires in COVID-19. Study overall: Samples representing acute and convalescent COVID-19 were sourced from the United States, Italy and Spain. The analysed material was cDNA or gDNA that came from T cells, B-cell-depleted T cells, or PBMCs.

This clone is a singleton in its sample. How the authors handled the data: Reference gene primer amplification yielded estimated nucleated cell counts. Here immunoSEQ multiplex PCR was the method, and the copy in TCRdb shows in-frame clones only, minus some. That table gives V, J and clone size, and the DNA gave D and trimming. The sample contains under 250,000 clones, around 90% of which appear only once. Germline V gives CDR1 SGHAT, CDR2 FQNNGV. The CDR3 covers 13 residues. V was cut by 2 bases and J by 5 bases, with 9 bases left in between. V and J are TRBV11-2 and TRBJ1-1, with D unresolved. The TCR originated in a man in his sixties who had recovered from COVID-19. Sequenced material: peripheral blood. The CDR3 sequence is CASSLSGGTEAFF. The CDR3 DNA reads TGTGCCAGCAGCTTATCCGGAGGGACTGAAGCTTTCTTT. The full variable domain, rest sourced from reference TRBV11-2 and TRBJ1-1, is EAGVAQSPRYKIIEKRQSVAFWCNPISGHATLYWYQQILGQGPKLLIQFQNNGVVDDSQLPKDRFSAERLKGVDSTLKIQPAKLEDSAVYLCASSLSGGTEAFFGQGTRLTVV.